This TCR beta chain was documented in a study of blood T cell repertoires in COVID-19. V lost 3 bases to trimming and J lost 5 bases; unmatched junction nucleotides: 12. The CDR3 totals 16 residues. The germline V gene encodes CDR1 LNHDA and CDR2 SQIVND (reference sequence). Per the study methods: Amplification of reference gene primers provided the estimated nucleated cell counts. Generated by immunoSEQ multiplex PCR, the TCRdb table keeps only in-frame clones and is missing some. The V and J calls and the clone size are those of that table, but D and trimming were determined from the DNA. The sample yields about 100,000 clones, approximately 91% seen once.

The clonotype comes from a man aged 60-69 years with acute or convalescent COVID-19. Material for sequencing was peripheral blood. The chain has TRBV19 and TRBJ1-1; 7 bases match TRBD1. CDR3 loop: CASSINRGGTLTEAFF. CDR3 nucleotide sequence: TGTGCCAGTAGTATTAACAGGGGAGGTACACTTACTGAAGCTTTCTTT. Drawing the rest from reference TRBV19 and TRBJ1-1, the complete variable domain is DGGITQSPKYLFRKEGQNVTLSCEQNLNHDAMYWYRQDPGQGLRLIYYSQIVNDFQKGDIAEGYSVSREKKESFPLTVTSAQKNPTAFYLCASSINRGGTLTEAFFGQGTRLTVV.